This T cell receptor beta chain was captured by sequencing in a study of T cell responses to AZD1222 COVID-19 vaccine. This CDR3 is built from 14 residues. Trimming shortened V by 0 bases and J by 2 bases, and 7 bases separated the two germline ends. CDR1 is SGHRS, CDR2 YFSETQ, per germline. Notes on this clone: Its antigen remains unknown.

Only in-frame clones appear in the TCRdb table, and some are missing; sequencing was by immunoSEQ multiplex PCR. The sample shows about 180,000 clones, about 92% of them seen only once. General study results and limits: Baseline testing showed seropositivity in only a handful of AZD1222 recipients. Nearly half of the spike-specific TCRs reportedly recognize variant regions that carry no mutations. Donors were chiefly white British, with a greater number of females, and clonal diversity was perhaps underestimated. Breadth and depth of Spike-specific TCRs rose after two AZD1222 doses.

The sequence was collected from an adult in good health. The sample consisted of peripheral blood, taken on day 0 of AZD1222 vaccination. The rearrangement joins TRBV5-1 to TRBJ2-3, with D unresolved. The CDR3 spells CASSLEQITDTQYF. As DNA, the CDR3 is TGCGCCAGCAGCTTGGAACAAATCACAGATACGCAGTATTTT.